These 22 T cell receptor beta chains originate from one sample sequenced in a study of blood T cell repertoires in COVID-19. Clones were read by immunoSEQ multiplex PCR, and TCRdb kept only the in-frame ones, dropping some. There are about 150,000 clones in the sample; 81% occur only once, and roughly 9.1% lies in the top ten. Specimen: peripheral blood. These receptors were collected from an older woman with active or convalescent COVID-19.

This clone has a handful of counts. At the DNA level, this CDR3 is encoded by other sequences in the same sample as well. The chain's CDR3 is CASSLDGVNQPQHF. The CDR3 region has the DNA TGCGCCAGCAGCTTGGACGGGGTAAATCAGCCCCAGCATTTT. V usage is TRBV5-1 and J usage is TRBJ1-5; D call uncertain. The CDR3 has 14 amino acids. From germline, CDR1 is SGHRS and CDR2 YFSETQ. V was cut by 0 bases and J by 4 bases, with 8 bases left in between.

This chain joins TRBV9 and TRBJ1-1; D ambiguous. The CDR3 sequence is 13 residues long. CDR1 is SGDLS and CDR2 is YYNGEE in the germline V gene. The germline V and J ends were trimmed by 4 bases and 1 base, with 8 bases remaining between them. CDR3: CASSLQWNTEAFF. CDR3 DNA: TGTGCCAGCAGCTTACAGTGGAACACTGAAGCTTTCTTT.

J is TRBJ2-7 and V is TRBV20-1; the D gene is possibly TRBD2 (5 bases). CDR3 length: 11 residues. Per the germline V gene, CDR1 is DFQATT and CDR2 is SNEGSKA (reference sequence). The V and J ends lost 6 bases and 7 bases respectively, with 13 bases between them. DNA of the CDR3: TGCAGTGCAAGACGGGGTCTGGAGCAGTACGTC. Its translation: CSARRGLEQYV.

The rearrangement uses TRBV6-5 and TRBJ2-6; D unresolved. V was trimmed by 4 bases and J by 0 bases, leaving 7 bases between them. CDR3 length: 15 amino acids. Per germline, CDR1 MNHEY and CDR2 SVGAGI. The CDR3 DNA reads as TGTGCCAGCAGTTTTTTTAACTCTGGGGCCAACGTCCTGACTTTC. This sequence encodes CASSFFNSGANVLTF.

The chain recombines TRBV6-5 with TRBJ2-3, with D possibly matching TRBD1 (6 bases). This CDR3 region has 13 residues. The V end lost 4 bases, the J end lost 3 bases, and 8 bases lay between the germline ends. CDR1 is MNHEY and CDR2 is SVGAGI in the germline V gene. The CDR3: CASSSTGTDTQYF. The CDR3 DNA reads as TGTGCCAGCAGTTCCACAGGGACAGATACGCAGTATTTT.

This clone was observed once. Written as DNA, the CDR3 is TGTGCCAGCAGTTTAAGCGGGGGGGCCCAGGATGAGCAGTTCTTC. Translation: CASSLSGGAQDEQFF. The chain combines TRBV7-2 with TRBJ2-1, with 10 bases lining up with TRBD2. The germline V gene has CDR1 SGHTA and CDR2 FQGNSA. CDR3 length: 15 residues. With V trimmed by 6 bases and J by 8 bases, 10 bases remained unmatched.

This clone has just one count. The V call is TRBV3-1 (or the pseudogene TRBV3-2), the J call TRBJ2-1, with 10 bases matching TRBD1. With 1 base clipped from V and 7 bases from J, the junction kept 4 bases outside the gene matches. This CDR3 contains 15 residues. Germline loops: CDR1 LGHDT, CDR2 YNNKEL (reference sequence). In DNA, the CDR3 is TGTGCCAGCAGCCAAGGACAGGGGGCAGCGAATGAGCAGTTCTTC. Encoded protein: CASSQGQGAANEQFF.

This sequence joins TRBV10-3 and TRBJ1-1; unclear D gene. Per the germline V gene, CDR1 is ENHRY and CDR2 is SYGVKD. This CDR3 is 13 amino acids long. V lost 5 bases and J lost 1, with 8 bases in between. The CDR3 DNA follows: TGTGCCATCAGTATAGACACGAACACTGAAGCTTTCTTT. Encoded protein: CAISIDTNTEAFF.

A few counts support this clone. V usage is TRBV6-4 and J usage is TRBJ2-1, with TRBD2 matching over 8 bases. The CDR3 is made up of 15 amino acids. Germline trimming cut 4 bases from V and 3 bases from J; bases unmatched to any gene: 5. Germline V CDR1 and CDR2: MRHNA, SNTAGT. CDR3 protein: CASSAVAGFYNEQFF. CDR3 bases: TGTGCCAGCAGTGCCGTAGCGGGGTTCTACAATGAGCAGTTCTTC.

This clone has a single count. V gene TRBV7-9 combines with J gene TRBJ2-3; 14 nucleotides match TRBD2. Germline V CDR1 and CDR2: SEHNR, FQNEAQ (reference sequence). The CDR3 runs to 17 residues. The V gene end was trimmed by 5 bases and the J gene end by 5 bases; junction bases not matched to a gene: 9. CDR3 DNA sequence: TGTGCCAGCAGCCCCGGGACTAGCGGGAGAGAGAGAGATACGCAGTATTTT. It codes for CASSPGTSGRERDTQYF.

The chain has TRBV30 and TRBJ2-5; 11 nucleotides match TRBD2. V was pared by 5 bases and J by 5 bases, with 7 bases of the junction left unmatched. The CDR3 covers 14 residues. The germline V gene encodes CDR1 GTSNPN and CDR2 SVGIG (reference sequence). CDR3 coding DNA: TGTGCCTGGGACCGGGGACTAGCGGCGGAGACCCAGTACTTC. This codes for CAWDRGLAAETQYF.

Only one count was recorded for this clone. The J gene is TRBJ2-2, the V gene TRBV5-4, with 7 bases matching TRBD2. CDR1 and CDR2 from the germline V gene are SGHNT and YYREEE (reference sequence). The V segment lost 3 bases and the J segment 1 base; nucleotides outside the gene matches: 3. The CDR3 spans 15 residues. Here the CDR3 DNA reads TGTGCCAGCAGCTCCGGGACTAAGAACACCGGGGAGCTGTTTTTT. Translating gives CASSSGTKNTGELFF.

The rearrangement uses TRBV4-1 and TRBJ1-6; 10 bases are shared with TRBD1. The CDR3 extends over 14 amino acids. CDR1 and CDR2 (germline): MGHRA, YSYEKL. The V and J ends lost 4 bases and 8 bases, in that order; junction bases with no gene match: 2. The CDR3 spells CASSPGTGDSPLHF. In nucleotides, the CDR3 is TGCGCCAGCAGCCCCGGGACAGGGGATTCACCCCTCCACTTT.

Many counts were recorded for this clone. The chain has TRBV5-1 and TRBJ1-2, with D perhaps TRBD1 (6 bases). CDR3 length: 16 amino acids. The V gene lost 1 base and the J gene lost 6 bases, with 19 bases spanning the gap. CDR1 and CDR2 (germline): SGHRS, YFSETQ. CDR3 DNA sequence: TGCGCCAGCAGCTTGTCAGATAACAGGGTGGGTGATGGCTACACCTTC. Protein product: CASSLSDNRVGDGYTF. The full variable domain, completed using reference TRBV5-1 and TRBJ1-2, is KAGVTQTPRYLIKTRGQQVTLSCSPISGHRSVSWYQQTPGQGLQFLFEYFSETQRNKGNFPGRFSGRQFSNSRSEMNVSTLELGDSALYLCASSLSDNRVGDGYTFGSGTRLTVV.

The J gene is TRBJ1-1, the V gene TRBV6-5; 9 bases fit TRBD1. The germline V gene has CDR1 MNHEY and CDR2 SVGAGI. The CDR3 is made up of 13 amino acids. The V and J ends lost 8 bases and 6 bases, in that order; junction bases with no gene match: 7. In nucleotides, the CDR3 is TGTGCCAGCGCCGGACAGGGGAGGGCTGAAGCTTTCTTT. Protein: CASAGQGRAEAFF.

The chain joins TRBV15 to TRBJ1-5; maybe TRBD1 (6 bases). The CDR3 spans 18 residues. Per the germline V gene, CDR1 is LNHNV and CDR2 is YYDKDF (reference sequence). Trimming shortened V by 2 bases and J by 2 bases, and 19 bases separated the two germline ends. The chain's CDR3 is CATSRFKGGAGGNQPQHF. The CDR3, as DNA: TGTGCCACCAGCAGATTTAAGGGGGGGGCTGGGGGCAATCAGCCCCAGCATTTT.

In the case of this clone: Sequence at one end of the junction differs from germline and may be a read error. The J gene is TRBJ2-2, the V gene TRBV7-7, with 8 nucleotides matching TRBD1. The germline V gene has CDR1 SSHAT and CDR2 FNYEAQ (reference sequence). This CDR3 is built from 16 residues. CDR3 sequence: CASTLLGQGATGELFF. The CDR3, as DNA: TGTGCTAGCACCTTGCTTGGACAGGGTGCCACCGGGGAGCTGTTTTTT.

The V call is TRBV2, the J call TRBJ2-3, with D possibly being TRBD1 (5 bases). Germline V lookup: CDR1 SNHLY, CDR2 FYNNEI. With 4 bases removed from V and 13 bases from J, the gap between germline ends came to 15 bases. This CDR3 spans 12 amino acids. The CDR3, as DNA: TGTGCCAGCAGTGGACAGTTTCCTCGCAAGTATTTT. The encoded protein is CASSGQFPRKYF.

This clone has only one observation. The chain combines TRBV19 with TRBJ1-1; possible D gene TRBD1, 6 bases. Trimming stripped 6 bases from V and 7 bases from J, with 12 bases between. Germline CDR1 and CDR2: LNHDA and SQIVND (reference sequence). The length of the CDR3 is 12 residues. The chain's CDR3 is CASSKLTGEAFF. The CDR3 DNA sequence: TGTGCCAGTAGCAAATTGACAGGTGAAGCTTTCTTT.

V is TRBV27 and J is TRBJ2-3, with D maybe TRBD2 (5 bases). With 6 bases removed from V and 7 bases from J, the gap between germline ends came to 17 bases. CDR1 is MNHEY and CDR2 is SMNVEV in the germline V gene (reference sequence). The CDR3 runs 14 residues. CDR3 sequence reads: CASSPSPDLYTQYF. The CDR3 nucleotides read TGTGCCAGCAGCCCTTCCCCGGACTTGTATACGCAGTATTTT.

CDR3 in amino acids: CASSLWADYGYTF. The CDR3 DNA is TGTGCCAGCAGTTTGTGGGCAGACTATGGCTACACCTTC. V usage is TRBV27 and J usage is TRBJ1-2; no clear D gene. The CDR3 has 13 amino acids. V shed 3 bases and J shed 3 bases, with 8 bases lying between them. Germline CDR1 MNHEY, CDR2 SMNVEV (reference sequence).

Note on this clone: A much larger clone differs from this one at a single base, so this may be a read error. The chain combines TRBV4-1 with TRBJ2-7, with 7 bases matching TRBD2. The V segment lost 3 bases and the J segment 6 bases; nucleotides outside the gene matches: 17. The CDR3 extends over 17 amino acids. Germline V CDR1 and CDR2: MGHRA, YSYEKL. The CDR3 here is CASSHETNGRWVREQYF. DNA for the CDR3: TGCGCCAGCAGCCATGAGACTAACGGGAGGTGGGTACGCGAGCAGTACTTC.